The 29 T cell receptor beta chains below were found in one sample sequenced in a study of neurological immune-mediated disorders (dated by TCRdb to 2018 to 2020). Libraries were prepared through 5' RACE. The listed sequencing device is Illumina HiSeq 2500. TCRdb redid the processing of the public reads, applying fastp at Q25 and MiXCR, and retained in-frame beta chains. All rows with the same CDR3 protein become a single entry with the most common DNA and genes. For this sample there are tens of thousands of distinct CDR3 sequences; 3.5% to 5.5% appear just once. The ten top clones hold approximately 5.7% of the sample. The time point label for this specimen denotes: longitudinal time-point 3. Sequenced: PBMCs. All receptors derive from a woman in her sixties or seventies with multiple sclerosis.

This clonotype was detected many times. The CDR3 region has the DNA TGCGCCAGCAGCCCACAGGGGGTCAACACTGAAGCTTTCTTT. Translating gives CASSPQGVNTEAFF. V is TRBV5-1 and J is TRBJ1-1, with 8 bases fitting TRBD1. The CDR3 extends over 14 amino acids. CDR1 and CDR2 (germline): SGHRS, YFSETQ. V lost 4 bases to trimming and J lost 2 bases; unmatched junction nucleotides: 4.

There are many counts of this clonotype. The chain carries TRBV6-6 and TRBJ2-5; D remains unclear. The V gene lost 2 bases and the J gene lost 4 bases, with 14 bases spanning the gap. The CDR3 is 15 residues long. Germline values: CDR1 MNHNY, CDR2 SVGAGI (reference sequence). CDR3 nucleotides: TGTGCCAGCAGTTACCAAAGACCCAACGGAGAGACCCAGTACTTC. As protein: CASSYQRPNGETQYF.

In its sample, this clonotype was seen many times. The chain recombines TRBV3-1 with TRBJ1-1; a possible D gene is TRBD1 (5 bases). CDR3 size: 13 residues. The germline V gene has CDR1 LGHDT and CDR2 YNNKEL (reference sequence). Trimming shortened V by 3 bases and J by 3 bases, and 8 bases separated the two germline ends. CDR3: CASSQRGYTEAFF. The DNA for the CDR3 is TGTGCCAGCAGCCAGAGGGGATACACTGAAGCTTTCTTT. The full variable domain, rest sourced from reference TRBV3-1 and TRBJ1-1, is DTAVSQTPKYLVTQMGNDKSIKCEQNLGHDTMYWYKQDSKKFLKIMFSYNNKELIINETVPNRFSPKSPDKAHLNLHINSLELGDSAVYFCASSQRGYTEAFFGQGTRLTVV.

This clonotype was seen at least ten times. The chain uses TRBV6-2 or TRBV6-3 and TRBJ1-2; 8 nucleotides line up with TRBD1. The CDR3 has 14 amino acids. The germline CDR1 and CDR2 sequences are MNHEY and SVGEGT. V gave up 4 bases and J gave up 4 bases; unmatched junction bases: 5. DNA of the CDR3: TGTGCCAGCAGTTTCGACGGGACAGGCTATGGCTACACCTTC. Translation: CASSFDGTGYGYTF.

A remark on this clonotype: A read error may be the cause here, since a much bigger clone is one base away. The V gene is TRBV5-1, the J gene TRBJ2-7; 10 bases agree with TRBD1. Trimming at V came to 1 base and at J to 3 bases, leaving 4 bases not matched to a gene. Germline lookup yields CDR1 SGHRS and CDR2 YFSETQ. The CDR3 is made up of 15 amino acids. The CDR3 nucleotides read TGCGCCAGCAGCTTGCCTGGACAGGGGGGCTACGAGCAGTACTTC. It specifies CASSLPGQGGYEQYF.

This clonotype was recorded many times. The chain recombines TRBV4-1 with TRBJ2-7; 9 bases align to TRBD1. This CDR3 spans 17 amino acids. The germline V gene has CDR1 MGHRA and CDR2 YSYEKL. The V segment lost 0 bases and the J segment 2 bases; nucleotides outside the gene matches: 8. The CDR3 sequence is CASSQDGQGTGTYEQYF. As DNA, the CDR3 is TGCGCCAGCAGCCAAGATGGGCAGGGGACAGGGACCTACGAGCAGTACTTC.

This clonotype appeared many times. J is TRBJ2-1 and V is TRBV7-2; no firm D call. This CDR3 spans 13 amino acids. V was clipped by 1 base and J by 8 bases, with 9 bases between them. Germline V CDR1 and CDR2: SGHTA, FQGNSA. CDR3 in amino acids: CASSLGQYDEQFF. The DNA of the CDR3 is TGTGCCAGCAGCTTAGGCCAGTACGATGAGCAGTTCTTC.

This clonotype was counted many times. The chain couples TRBV5-1 to TRBJ2-5; 7 bases map to TRBD1. Germline lookup yields CDR1 SGHRS and CDR2 YFSETQ. Trimming took 4 bases from V and 2 from J; bases not matched to a gene: 8. The CDR3 loop spans 15 amino acids. CDR3 nucleotide sequence: TGCGCCAGCAGCCCGGACGGGACAGCGCAAGAGACCCAGTACTTC. Protein: CASSPDGTAQETQYF. Filled out from reference TRBV5-1 and TRBJ2-5, the complete variable domain reads KAGVTQTPRYLIKTRGQQVTLSCSPISGHRSVSWYQQTPGQGLQFLFEYFSETQRNKGNFPGRFSGRQFSNSRSEMNVSTLELGDSALYLCASSPDGTAQETQYFGPGTRLLVL.

This clonotype was seen at least ten times. The chain has TRBV6-5 and TRBJ2-5; a possible D gene is TRBD2 (7 bases). V was shortened by 8 bases and J by 10 bases, with 26 bases between the two germline ends. This CDR3 is 15 amino acids long. CDR1 MNHEY and CDR2 SVGAGI come from the germline V gene. CDR3 coding DNA: TGTGCCAGCCGGCCGGGGGGCTACGGACGTATAGTCCAGTACTTC. Protein product: CASRPGGYGRIVQYF.

This clonotype was counted at least ten times. This chain uses TRBV12-3 or TRBV12-4 with TRBJ2-7; D possibly corresponds to TRBD2 (6 bases). V shed 6 bases and J shed 7 bases, with 22 bases lying between them. The CDR3 consists of 15 residues. The CDR3 here is CASSPTSNRLGEQYF. The CDR3 DNA reads TGTGCCAGCAGCCCGACTAGTAACCGGCTCGGGGAGCAGTACTTC.

This clonotype has ten or more counts. V and J are TRBV5-5 and TRBJ2-5, with 7 nucleotides matching TRBD1. The germline V gene has CDR1 SGHKS and CDR2 YYEKEE (reference sequence). Trimming removed 4 bases from V and 3 bases from J; junction bases left unmatched: 9. The CDR3 runs 15 residues. CDR3 sequence (DNA): TGTGCCAGCAGCCAGCTCGACAGGGATGAAGAGACCCAGTACTTC. Translated: CASSQLDRDEETQYF.

The table lists this clonotype with many counts. V is TRBV11-3 and J is TRBJ2-1, with unresolved D. CDR1 and CDR2 from the germline V gene are SGHNT and YENEEA. The CDR3 loop spans 15 amino acids. V was shortened by 5 bases and J by 6 bases, with 17 bases between the two germline ends. DNA of the CDR3: TGTGCCAGCAGCACCCCGGGTAGCTTGGGCAATGAGCAGTTCTTC. Its translation: CASSTPGSLGNEQFF.

This clonotype has ten or more counts. The chain carries TRBV11-1 and TRBJ2-1; tentative D call: TRBD1 (6 bases). Trimming removed 5 bases at V and 7 bases at J, with 12 bases between. The CDR3 consists of 13 residues. Germline V CDR1 and CDR2: SGHAT, FQDESV (reference sequence). Here the CDR3 DNA reads TGTGCCAGCAGCCCCAACAGGGTAAATGAGCAGTTCTTC. Translation gives CASSPNRVNEQFF. Supplemented by reference TRBV11-1 and TRBJ2-1, the full variable domain reads EAEVAQSPRYKITEKSQAVAFWCDPISGHATLYWYRQILGQGPELLVQFQDESVVDDSQLPKDRFSAERLKGVDSTLKIQPAELGDSAMYLCASSPNRVNEQFFGPGTRLTVL.

This clonotype was seen ten or more times. This chain joins TRBV18 and TRBJ2-7; possibly TRBD2 for D (6 bases). Germline V gene data show CDR1 as KGHSH and CDR2 as LQKENI. The CDR3 totals 16 residues. Trimming cost V 3 bases and J 2 bases, with 17 bases left between them. Written as DNA, the CDR3 is TGTGCCAGCTCACCCGGGGCCGAGGAGGGAACCTACGAGCAGTACTTC. Translated: CASSPGAEEGTYEQYF.

In its sample, this clonotype was seen many times. The J gene is TRBJ1-5, the V gene TRBV3-1, with D tentatively TRBD1 (5 bases). CDR1 and CDR2 (germline): LGHDT, YNNKEL (reference sequence). CDR3 length: 15 amino acids. Trimming shortened V by 3 bases and J by 9 bases, and 18 bases separated the two germline ends. The CDR3 protein is CASSQRDSSYGPQHF. CDR3 sequence (DNA): TGTGCCAGCAGCCAGAGGGACTCAAGTTATGGGCCCCAGCATTTT.

The J gene is TRBJ2-3, the V gene TRBV25-1; 7 bases map to TRBD1. The ends lost 5 bases at V and 4 bases at J; junction bases unmatched: 9. Germline loops: CDR1 MGHDK, CDR2 SYGVNS. The CDR3 runs to 15 residues. The CDR3 loop reads CASSRQGSPADTQYF. The CDR3 nucleotides are TGTGCCAGCAGTCGACAGGGAAGCCCCGCAGATACGCAGTATTTT.

This clonotype has at least ten counts. This sequence joins TRBV7-2 and TRBJ2-5; the D is unclear. CDR3 length equals 13 residues. Germline CDR1 and CDR2: SGHTA and FQGNSA. Trimming removed 3 bases at V and 1 base at J, with 6 bases between. CDR3 sequence: CASSFSAQETQYF. CDR3 DNA sequence: TGTGCCAGCAGCTTTTCAGCCCAAGAGACCCAGTACTTC.

This clonotype was observed at least ten times. The chain employs TRBV3-1 and TRBJ1-1, with D tentatively TRBD1 (6 bases). The CDR3 is 14 amino acids. The V gene's germline CDR1 is LGHDT and CDR2 YNNKEL (reference sequence). Trimming took off 5 bases at V and 6 bases at J, with 16 bases between the two ends. The CDR3 nucleotides read TGTGCCAGCAGCAAACAGGGACGGTGGGCTGAAGCTTTCTTT. This gives the protein CASSKQGRWAEAFF. Complete variable domain (other parts from reference TRBV3-1 and TRBJ1-1): DTAVSQTPKYLVTQMGNDKSIKCEQNLGHDTMYWYKQDSKKFLKIMFSYNNKELIINETVPNRFSPKSPDKAHLNLHINSLELGDSAVYFCASSKQGRWAEAFFGQGTRLTVV.

This clonotype was seen at least ten times. The rearrangement joins TRBV5-1 to TRBJ1-2; D gene unclear. This CDR3 comprises 15 residues. In germline, CDR1 is SGHRS, CDR2 YFSETQ. The V end lost 0 bases, the J end lost 2 bases, and 11 bases lay between the germline ends. CDR3 in DNA: TGCGCCAGCAGCTTGGAAGGACGGCTAAACTATGGCTACACCTTC. Its translation: CASSLEGRLNYGYTF.

In this sample, this clonotype turned up many times. The V gene is TRBV6-5, the J gene TRBJ2-3, with D unresolved. V lost 5 bases, J lost 2 bases, and 14 bases lay in between. In germline, CDR1 is MNHEY, CDR2 SVGAGI. The CDR3 is 15 residues long. The CDR3 coding sequence is TGTGCCAGCAGTCTTCTCTCGGAGTCCACAGATACGCAGTATTTT. This sequence encodes CASSLLSESTDTQYF.

This clonotype was recorded at least ten times. The chain employs TRBV3-1 and TRBJ2-5; 8 bases are shared with TRBD2. CDR1 and CDR2 from the germline V gene are LGHDT and YNNKEL (reference sequence). Germline trimming cut 4 bases from V and 5 bases from J; bases unmatched to any gene: 6. The CDR3 loop spans 14 amino acids. CDR3 sequence reads: CASSPGLAGETQYF. The CDR3 DNA sequence: TGTGCCAGCAGCCCCGGACTAGCCGGGGAGACCCAGTACTTC.

In this sample, this clonotype turned up many times. The rearrangement links TRBV9 to TRBJ1-2; D not certain. Germline V CDR1 and CDR2: SGDLS, YYNGEE. Trimming cost V 0 bases and J 2 bases, with 2 bases left between them. This CDR3 is built from 12 residues. This CDR3 reads CASSVENYGYTF. The CDR3 DNA reads TGTGCCAGCAGCGTAGAAAACTATGGCTACACCTTC.

This clonotype was seen ten or more times. The chain links TRBV6-5 to TRBJ1-1; 7 bases align to TRBD1. From germline, CDR1 is MNHEY and CDR2 SVGAGI. V lost 5 bases, J lost 2 bases, and 8 bases stayed unmatched. The CDR3 covers 15 residues. The CDR3 is CASSLQGLPNTEAFF. The CDR3 DNA sequence: TGTGCCAGCAGTCTACAGGGGCTCCCCAACACTGAAGCTTTCTTT.

This clonotype appeared many times. The gene calls are TRBV30 and TRBJ1-3; D not resolved. The CDR3 is made up of 14 amino acids. Trimming removed 0 bases at V and 0 bases at J, with 6 bases between. Germline CDR1 and CDR2: GTSNPN and SVGIG (reference sequence). The CDR3 protein is CAWSVKSSGNTIYF. Here the CDR3 DNA reads TGTGCCTGGAGTGTAAAGAGCTCTGGAAACACCATATATTTT.

Ten or more counts support this clonotype. The CDR3 protein is CASSHPGQSSTDTQYF. CDR3 DNA: TGCGCCAGCAGCCACCCGGGACAGTCTAGCACAGATACGCAGTATTTT. J is TRBJ2-3 and V is TRBV4-1, with 7 bases lining up with TRBD1. This CDR3 region has 16 residues. V shed 3 bases, J shed 0 bases, and the junction held 6 bases outside the gene matches. Germline lookup yields CDR1 MGHRA and CDR2 YSYEKL.

This clonotype was seen many times. This sequence joins TRBV20-1 and TRBJ2-3; D not resolved. This CDR3 has 10 residues. Between the trimmed V and J ends, which lost 4 bases and 6 bases, there was a span of 5 bases. The V gene's germline CDR1 is DFQATT and CDR2 SNEGSKA (reference sequence). The CDR3 loop reads CSAMHDTQYF. Here the CDR3 DNA reads TGCAGTGCTATGCACGATACGCAGTATTTT.

This clonotype was counted ten times or more. This chain links TRBV20-1 with TRBJ2-4; D may be TRBD2 (7 bases). The CDR3 is 12 amino acids. Per the germline V gene, CDR1 is DFQATT and CDR2 is SNEGSKA (reference sequence). The germline V and J ends were trimmed by 3 bases and 7 bases, with 10 bases remaining between them. CDR3 loop: CSASGGHNIQYF. CDR3 sequence (DNA): TGCAGTGCTAGCGGGGGGCACAACATTCAGTACTTC.

The table lists this clonotype with many counts. The V and J genes are TRBV3-1 and TRBJ2-5; D tentatively fits TRBD1 or TRBD2 (5 bases each). The CDR3 contains 17 residues. Looked up from germline, CDR1 is LGHDT and CDR2 is YNNKEL (reference sequence). V dropped 0 bases and J dropped 10 bases, with 24 bases sitting between them. The DNA for the CDR3 is TGTGCCAGCAGCCAAGATTTGGAGGCAGGGTTCGTCGGTGGCCAGTACTTC. It yields the protein CASSQDLEAGFVGGQYF.

The table lists this clonotype with many counts. The chain uses TRBV6-2 or TRBV6-3 and TRBJ2-1, with D perhaps TRBD1 (5 bases). Germline loops: CDR1 MNHEY, CDR2 SVGEGT. The CDR3 contains 12 residues. Deletions cut 5 bases from V and 8 bases from J, with 10 bases between. The CDR3 DNA reads as TGTGCCAGCAGTCCCACAGGATATGAGCAGTTCTTC. Translated: CASSPTGYEQFF.